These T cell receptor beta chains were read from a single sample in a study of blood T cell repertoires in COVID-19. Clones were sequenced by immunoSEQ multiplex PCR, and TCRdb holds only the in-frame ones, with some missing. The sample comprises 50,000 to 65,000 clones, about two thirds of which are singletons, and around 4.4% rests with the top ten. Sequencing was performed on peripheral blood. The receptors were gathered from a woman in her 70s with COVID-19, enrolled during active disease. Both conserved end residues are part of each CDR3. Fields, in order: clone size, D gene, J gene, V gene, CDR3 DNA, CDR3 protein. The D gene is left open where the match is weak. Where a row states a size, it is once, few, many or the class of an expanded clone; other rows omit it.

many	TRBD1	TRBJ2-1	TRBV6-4	TGTGCCAGCAGTGTCGACAGGGGAATTGGGAGGAATGAGCAGTTCTTC	CASSVDRGIGRNEQFF
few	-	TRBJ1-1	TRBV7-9	TGTGCCAGCAGCTTAGCGGATCTGGGCGGGACTGAAGCTTTCTTT	CASSLADLGGTEAFF
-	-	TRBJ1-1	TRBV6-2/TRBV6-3	TGTGCCAGCAGTTCGGGGGAGAACACTGAAGCTTTCTTT	CASSSGENTEAFF
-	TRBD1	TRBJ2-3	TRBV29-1	TGCAGCGCCCTCCGCTGGCAGGGGGATGGAGATACGCAGTATTTT	CSALRWQGDGDTQYF
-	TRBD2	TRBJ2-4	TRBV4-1	TGCGCCAGCAGCCAAGAAGAGCTAGCGGGAGCCAAAAACATTCAGTACTTC	CASSQEELAGAKNIQYF
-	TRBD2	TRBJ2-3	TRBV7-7	TGTGCCAGCAGCTTAGGAGCGGGGGCCACAGATACGCAGTATTTT	CASSLGAGATDTQYF
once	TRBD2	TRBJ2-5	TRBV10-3	TGTGCCATCAGTGGAGCGGGAGCCCGAGAGACCCAGTACTTC	CAISGAGARETQYF
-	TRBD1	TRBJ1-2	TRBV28	TGTGCCAGCAGTTTTCCGGACAGGGAGGTTGGCTACACCTTC	CASSFPDREVGYTF
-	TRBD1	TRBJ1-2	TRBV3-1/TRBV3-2	TGTGCCAGCAGCCAGACGACAGGGAGGAGTGGCTACACCTTC	CASSQTTGRSGYTF
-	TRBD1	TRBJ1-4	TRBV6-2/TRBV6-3	TGTGCCAGCAGTTCAGGGGGCACTAATGAAAAACTGTTTTTT	CASSSGGTNEKLFF
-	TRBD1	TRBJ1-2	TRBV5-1	TGCGCCAGCAGCTTGGCCCCCCTGACACAGGGGGGTTTATCTGGCTACACCTTC	CASSLAPLTQGGLSGYTF
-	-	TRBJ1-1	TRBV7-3	TGTGCCAGCAGCTTAGCCAGGGCCCCGAACACTGAAGCTTTCTTT	CASSLARAPNTEAFF
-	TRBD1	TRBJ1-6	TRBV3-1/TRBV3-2	TGTGCCAGCAGCCCGAGCCTCGGGACAGGCACTTCACCCCTCCACTTT	CASSPSLGTGTSPLHF
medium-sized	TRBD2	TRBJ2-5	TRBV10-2	TGCGCCAGGCTAAAGACTAGCGAAGAGACCCAGTACTTC	CARLKTSEETQYF
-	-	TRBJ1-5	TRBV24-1	TGTGCCACCAGTGGCGCAGGGCGGACCCTTTATAGCAATCAGCCCCAGCATTTT	CATSGAGRTLYSNQPQHF
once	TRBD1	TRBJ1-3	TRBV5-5	TGTGCCAGCAGCTTGACTGGACAGGCTGGAAACACCATATATTTT	CASSLTGQAGNTIYF
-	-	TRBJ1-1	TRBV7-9	TGTGCCAGCAGCTTAAGCGTGAACACTGAAGCTTTCTTT	CASSLSVNTEAFF
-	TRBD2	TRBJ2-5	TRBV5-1	TGCGCCAGCAGCTTAGCGGGGGGAATCCAAGAGACCCAGTACTTC	CASSLAGGIQETQYF
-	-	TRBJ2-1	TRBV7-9	TGTGCCAGCAGCGGGGGCCCGGACCGGAGCGCTGGGAATGAGCAGTTCTTC	CASSGGPDRSAGNEQFF
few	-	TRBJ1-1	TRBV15	TGTGCCACCAGCAGCGGGTGGCCTGAAGCTTTCTTT	CATSSGWPEAFF
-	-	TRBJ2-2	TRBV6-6	TGTGCCAGCAGAGGAGGGGTGGGCGGGGAGCTGTTTTTT	CASRGGVGGELFF
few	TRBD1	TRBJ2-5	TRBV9	TGTGCCAGCAGCGTAGACAGACAGGGGTTAGAGACCCAGTACTTC	CASSVDRQGLETQYF
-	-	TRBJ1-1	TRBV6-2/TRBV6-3	TGTGCCAGCAGTTACTCGGTGGAGTACATGAACACTGAAGCTTTCTTT	CASSYSVEYMNTEAFF
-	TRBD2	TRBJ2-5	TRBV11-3	TGTGCCAGCACAGCGGGAGGACCTAGGGGGACCCAGTACTTC	CASTAGGPRGTQYF
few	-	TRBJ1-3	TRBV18	TGTGCCAGCTCACCAGAGGGGGAGCAGCGCTCTGGAAACACCATATATTTT	CASSPEGEQRSGNTIYF
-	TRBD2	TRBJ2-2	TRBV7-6	TGTGCCAGCAGCTTTAGCGGGGGCACTGGGGAGCTGTTTTTT	CASSFSGGTGELFF
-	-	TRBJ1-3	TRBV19	TGTGCCAGTAGTATAGATAGGAGGGCCTCTGGAAACACCATATATTTT	CASSIDRRASGNTIYF
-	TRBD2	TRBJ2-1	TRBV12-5	TGTGCTAGTGGCCGACCTAGCGGGGGGGGGCCGGAGCAGTTCTTC	CASGRPSGGGPEQFF
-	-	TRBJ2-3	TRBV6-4	TGTGCCAGCAGGCCCGACAGTAGCCCCAGTTACACAGATACGCAGTATTTT	CASRPDSSPSYTDTQYF
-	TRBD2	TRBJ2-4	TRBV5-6	TGTGCCAGCAGCGCGGGGGAGGGGCGTCTAGCCAAAAACATTCAGTACTTC	CASSAGEGRLAKNIQYF
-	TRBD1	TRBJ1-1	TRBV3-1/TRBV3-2	TGTGCCAGCAGCCAAGAACCGGGACAGGGAGGACGATGGTGGATTGAAGCTTTCTTT	CASSQEPGQGGRWWIEAFF
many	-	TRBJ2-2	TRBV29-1	TGCAGCGTTGAGGTCAGGGGCGCCGGGGAGCTGTTTTTT	CSVEVRGAGELFF
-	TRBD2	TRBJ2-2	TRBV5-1	TGCGCCAGCAGCTGGACTAGCGGTCAAAACACCGGGGAGCTGTTTTTT	CASSWTSGQNTGELFF
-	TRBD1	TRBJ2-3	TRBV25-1	TGTGCCAGCAGTGATCACGGGACAGGGGAAGGGGGTACGCAGTATTTT	CASSDHGTGEGGTQYF